This TCR beta chain was identified during a study of human T cells and chemical hapten exposure. Study-level background: The sensitizer, 2% DPC, was used on around 2 cm by around 2 cm of upper inner arm skin. Study-wide findings and caveats: TCRs above 1 in 1000 frequency did not change with DPC sensitization. Higher patch test scores went with higher counts of PT1 expanded TCRs.

From the RACE reads, TCRdb called clonotypes with MiXCR, one entry per CDR3 protein. The sample yields fewer than 500,000 distinct CDR3 sequences, roughly 4.8% seen once. Time point given: patch test 1, 2 weeks after DPC sensitization. The treatment here: therapeutic diphenylcyclopropenone sensitization with weekly scalp DPC. At least ten counts were recorded for this clonotype. Its antigen is unknown. Germline V gives CDR1 SGHAT, CDR2 FQNNGV. The CDR3 sequence is 18 residues long. Trimming took 3 bases from V and 6 from J, leaving 26 bases between them. Sample: whole blood, taken in connection with sensitization to the hapten diphenylcyclopropenone (DPC). The chain uses TRBV11-2 and TRBJ1-1; D perhaps matches TRBD1 (6 bases). This TCR was recovered from a woman in her forties or fifties with alopecia areata. Some clones in this sample may be carry-over from other donors' samples. CDR3 amino acids: CASSFTGHINLRYAEAFF. The CDR3 region has the DNA TGTGCCAGCAGCTTCACGGGACACATTAACTTACGTTATGCTGAAGCTTTCTTT.